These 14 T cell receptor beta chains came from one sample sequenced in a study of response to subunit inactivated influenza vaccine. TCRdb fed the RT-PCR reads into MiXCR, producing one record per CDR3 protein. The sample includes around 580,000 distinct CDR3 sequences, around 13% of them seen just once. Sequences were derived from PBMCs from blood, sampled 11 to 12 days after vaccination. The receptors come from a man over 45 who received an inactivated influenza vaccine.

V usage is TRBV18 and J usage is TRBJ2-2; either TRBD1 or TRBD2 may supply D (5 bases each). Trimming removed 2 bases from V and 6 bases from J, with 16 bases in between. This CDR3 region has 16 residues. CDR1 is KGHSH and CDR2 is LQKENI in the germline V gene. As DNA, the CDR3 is TGTGCCAGCTCACCAGCGAATGGCAGAGGGGCCGGGGAGCTGTTTTTT. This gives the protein CASSPANGRGAGELFF.

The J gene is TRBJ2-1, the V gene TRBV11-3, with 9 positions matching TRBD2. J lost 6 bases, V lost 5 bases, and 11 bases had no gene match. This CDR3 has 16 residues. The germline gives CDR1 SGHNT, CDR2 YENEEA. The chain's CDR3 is CASSVGAGGPVNEQFF. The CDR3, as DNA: TGTGCCAGCAGCGTAGGGGCGGGAGGGCCAGTCAATGAGCAGTTCTTC.

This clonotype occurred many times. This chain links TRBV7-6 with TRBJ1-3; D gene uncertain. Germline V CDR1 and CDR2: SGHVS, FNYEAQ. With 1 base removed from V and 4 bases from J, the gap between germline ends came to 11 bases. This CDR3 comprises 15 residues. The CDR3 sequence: CASSLDSNGGNTIYF. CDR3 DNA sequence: TGTGCCAGCAGCTTAGATAGTAACGGCGGAAACACCATATATTTT.

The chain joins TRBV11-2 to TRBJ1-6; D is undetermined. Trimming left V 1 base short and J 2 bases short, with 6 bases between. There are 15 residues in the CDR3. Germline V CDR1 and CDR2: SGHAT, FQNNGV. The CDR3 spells CASSLGQTYNSPLHF. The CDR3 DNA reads TGTGCCAGCAGCTTAGGGCAAACCTATAATTCACCCCTCCACTTT.

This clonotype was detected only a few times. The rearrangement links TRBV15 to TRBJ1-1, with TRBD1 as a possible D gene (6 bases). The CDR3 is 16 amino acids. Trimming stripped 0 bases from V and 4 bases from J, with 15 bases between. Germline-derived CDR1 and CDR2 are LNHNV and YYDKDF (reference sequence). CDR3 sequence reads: CATSRDPRGAGTEAFF. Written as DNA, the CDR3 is TGTGCCACCAGCAGAGATCCTAGGGGGGCAGGCACTGAAGCTTTCTTT.

CDR3 bases: TGTGCCAGCAGCTTGCGACTAGCGGGGACGCAAGAGACCCAGTACTTC. It codes for CASSLRLAGTQETQYF. The V call is TRBV13, the J call TRBJ2-5, with 11 bases lining up with TRBD2. The V gene's germline CDR1 is PRHDT and CDR2 FYEKMQ (reference sequence). The CDR3 contains 16 residues. J gave up 2 bases and V 3 bases, and 5 bases lay outside the gene matches.

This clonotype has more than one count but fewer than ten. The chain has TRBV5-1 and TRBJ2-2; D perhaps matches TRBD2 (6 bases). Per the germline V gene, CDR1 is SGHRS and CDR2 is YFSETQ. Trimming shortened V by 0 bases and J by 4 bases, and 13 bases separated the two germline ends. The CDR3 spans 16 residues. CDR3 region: CASSLGLGRRTGELFF. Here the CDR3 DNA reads TGCGCCAGCAGCTTGGGGCTCGGGAGACGCACCGGGGAGCTGTTTTTT.

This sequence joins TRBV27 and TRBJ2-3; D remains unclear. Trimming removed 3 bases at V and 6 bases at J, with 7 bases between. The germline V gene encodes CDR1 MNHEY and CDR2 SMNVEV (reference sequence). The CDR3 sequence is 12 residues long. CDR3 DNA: TGTGCCAGCAGTTTTTGGGCGGATACGCAGTATTTT. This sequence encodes CASSFWADTQYF.

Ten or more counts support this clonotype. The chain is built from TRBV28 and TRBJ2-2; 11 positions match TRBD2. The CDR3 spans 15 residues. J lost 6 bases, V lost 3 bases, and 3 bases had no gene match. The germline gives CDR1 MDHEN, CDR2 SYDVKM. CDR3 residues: CASSFSGGASGELFF. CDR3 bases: TGTGCCAGCAGTTTTAGCGGGGGGGCCTCCGGGGAGCTGTTTTTT.

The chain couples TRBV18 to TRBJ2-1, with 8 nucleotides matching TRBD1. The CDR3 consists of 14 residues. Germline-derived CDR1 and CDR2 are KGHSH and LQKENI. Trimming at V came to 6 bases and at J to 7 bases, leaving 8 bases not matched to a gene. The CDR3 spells CASSPRQGSNEQFF. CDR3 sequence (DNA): TGTGCCAGCTCCCCTAGACAGGGGTCAAATGAGCAGTTCTTC.

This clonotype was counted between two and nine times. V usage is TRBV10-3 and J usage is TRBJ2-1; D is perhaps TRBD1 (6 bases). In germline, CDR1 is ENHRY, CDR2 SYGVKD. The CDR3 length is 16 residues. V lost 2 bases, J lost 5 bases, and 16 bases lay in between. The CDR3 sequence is CAISEVVGGRNNEQFF. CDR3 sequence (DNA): TGTGCCATCAGTGAGGTGGTAGGGGGTCGCAACAATGAGCAGTTCTTC.

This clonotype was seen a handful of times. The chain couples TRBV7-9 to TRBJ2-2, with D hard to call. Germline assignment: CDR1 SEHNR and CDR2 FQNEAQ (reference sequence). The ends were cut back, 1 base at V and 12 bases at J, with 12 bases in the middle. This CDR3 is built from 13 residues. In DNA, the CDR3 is TGTGCCAGCAGCTTAGATCTGGATGCTAAGCTGTTTTTT. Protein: CASSLDLDAKLFF.

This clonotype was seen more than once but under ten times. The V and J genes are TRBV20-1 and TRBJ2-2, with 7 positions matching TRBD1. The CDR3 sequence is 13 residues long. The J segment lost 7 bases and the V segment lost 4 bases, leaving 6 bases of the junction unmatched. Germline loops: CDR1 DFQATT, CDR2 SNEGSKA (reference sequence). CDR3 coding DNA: TGCAGTGCTAAGACAGGGTTCCTCGGGGAGCTGTTTTTT. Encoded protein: CSAKTGFLGELFF.

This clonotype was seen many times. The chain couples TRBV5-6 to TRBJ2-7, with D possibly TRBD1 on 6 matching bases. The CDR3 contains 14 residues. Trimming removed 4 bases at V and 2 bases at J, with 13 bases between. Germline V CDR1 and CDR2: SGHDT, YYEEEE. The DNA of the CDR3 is TGTGCCAGCAGCCTCTGGGACAACACCTACGAGCAGTACTTC. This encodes CASSLWDNTYEQYF.